This T cell receptor (beta chain) was sequenced in a study of T cells in Graves' hyperthyroidism and ophthalmopathy. This clonotype appeared a few times. Amplification yielded TCR beta CDR3 regions, with RNA transcripts as the source. The HTBI primer set drove a first-round RT-PCR of the TCR CDR3. In TCRdb, the multiplex PCR reads were re-called with MiXCR into one record per CDR3 protein. The sample includes around 580,000 distinct CDR3 sequences, approximately 15% of them seen just once. Germline CDR1 SNHLY, CDR2 FYNNEI. The CDR3 totals 14 residues. V was shortened by 4 bases and J by 2 bases, with 9 bases between the two germline ends.

The chain combines TRBV2 with TRBJ1-5; D perhaps matches TRBD1 (5 bases). This TCR came from a woman aged 18-29 years with Graves' hyperthyroidism. Material for sequencing was blood. The chain's CDR3 is CASSGQTGNQPQHF. CDR3 bases: TGTGCCAGCAGTGGACAGACGGGCAATCAGCCCCAGCATTTT.